What follows are 30 T cell receptor beta chains derived from one specimen sequenced in a study of blood T cell repertoires in COVID-19. Measured with immunoSEQ multiplex PCR; TCRdb has only the in-frame clones, and not every one. This sample has some 97,000 clones, with 90% to 95% found just once. The sequenced sample consisted of peripheral blood. The receptors were sampled from a man between 50 and 59 years old with active COVID-19.

The V call is TRBV15, the J call TRBJ2-2; TRBD2 matches 9 bases. CDR3 length: 17 amino acids. V lost 3 bases and J lost 5; bases outside the gene matches: 10. CDR1 and CDR2 from the germline V gene are LNHNV and YYDKDF (reference sequence). The CDR3 sequence: CATSSWGGRAVTGELFF. The CDR3 DNA reads as TGTGCCACCAGCAGTTGGGGCGGGAGGGCCGTGACCGGGGAGCTGTTTTTT. Together with reference TRBV15 and TRBJ2-2, the CDR3 gives the full variable domain: DAMVIQNPRYQVTQFGKPVTLSCSQTLNHNVMYWYQQKSSQAPKLLFHYYDKDFNNEADTPDNFQSRRPNTSFCFLDIRSPGLGDTAMYLCATSSWGGRAVTGELFFGEGSRLTVL.

The chain employs TRBV7-9 and TRBJ2-2; 12 nucleotides line up with TRBD2. V lost 6 bases, J lost 7 bases, and 9 bases stayed unmatched. The CDR3 runs to 16 residues. Germline loops: CDR1 SEHNR, CDR2 FQNEAQ (reference sequence). This chain's CDR3 is CASSARLAGEVGELFF. CDR3 DNA: TGTGCCAGCAGTGCCAGACTAGCGGGAGAGGTCGGGGAGCTGTTTTTT. The full variable domain, with the rest looked up from reference TRBV7-9 and TRBJ2-2, is DTGVSQNPRHKITKRGQNVTFRCDPISEHNRLYWYRQTLGQGPEFLTYFQNEAQLEKSRLLSDRFSAERPKGSFSTLEIQRTEQGDSAMYLCASSARLAGEVGELFFGEGSRLTVL.

This sequence joins TRBV5-1 and TRBJ2-2; 7 positions agree with TRBD1. J lost 7 bases, V lost 4 bases, and 4 bases had no gene match. CDR1 is SGHRS, CDR2 YFSETQ, per germline. There are 13 residues in the CDR3. The CDR3 here is CASSLQGFGELFF. In DNA, the CDR3 is TGCGCCAGCAGCCTACAGGGGTTCGGGGAGCTGTTTTTT.

This clone came up a few times. The chain carries TRBV19 and TRBJ1-5; 7 bases match TRBD1. Trimming removed 0 bases from V and 1 base from J; junction bases left unmatched: 9. This CDR3 comprises 18 residues. The germline gives CDR1 LNHDA, CDR2 SQIVND (reference sequence). CDR3: CASSIDIGGRGSNQPQHF. Written as DNA, the CDR3 is TGTGCCAGTAGTATAGATATCGGGGGCAGGGGGAGCAATCAGCCCCAGCATTTT.

This chain joins TRBV20-1 and TRBJ2-1; D unresolved. The germline V gene has CDR1 DFQATT and CDR2 SNEGSKA (reference sequence). CDR3 length equals 12 residues. The V end lost 3 bases, the J end lost 3 bases, and 6 bases lay between the germline ends. CDR3 sequence: CSASSYYNEQFF. CDR3 coding DNA: TGCAGTGCTAGTTCCTACTACAATGAGCAGTTCTTC.

Written as DNA, the CDR3 is TGTGCCTGGAGTTCGGACAGGGAGAATCAGCCCCAGCATTTT. Encoded protein: CAWSSDRENQPQHF. The chain uses TRBV30 and TRBJ1-5; TRBD1 aligns across 8 bases. Unmatched junction bases numbered 4, after V lost 2 bases and J lost 4 bases. The CDR3 length is 14 residues. The V gene's germline CDR1 is GTSNPN and CDR2 SVGIG (reference sequence).

The chain carries TRBV7-9 and TRBJ1-1, with TRBD1 matching over 7 bases. The CDR3 is 14 residues long. Germline loops: CDR1 SEHNR, CDR2 FQNEAQ (reference sequence). J gave up 2 bases and V 7 bases, and 7 bases lay outside the gene matches. In DNA form, the CDR3 reads TGTGCCAGCATTCTGAACAGGGGTAACACTGAAGCTTTCTTT. Translation: CASILNRGNTEAFF.

At least ten counts were recorded for this clone. The chain employs TRBV3-1 (or the pseudogene TRBV3-2) and TRBJ1-5; D is unresolved. Germline V gives CDR1 LGHDT, CDR2 YNNKEL (reference sequence). This CDR3 region has 13 residues. Trimming pared 0 bases from V and 9 bases from J, leaving 9 bases between. The CDR3 DNA follows: TGTGCCAGCAGCCAAGATATCTCGGGGCCCCAGCATTTT. The encoded protein is CASSQDISGPQHF.

The rearrangement links TRBV19 to TRBJ2-1, with no clear D. This CDR3 comprises 15 residues. Germline V gene data show CDR1 as LNHDA and CDR2 as SQIVND (reference sequence). Trimming removed 1 base from V and 2 bases from J, with 9 bases in between. CDR3 residues: CASSIVGGPYNEQFF. The CDR3 region has the DNA TGTGCCAGTAGTATAGTTGGCGGTCCCTACAATGAGCAGTTCTTC.

This chain joins TRBV7-9 and TRBJ1-6, with 7 nucleotides matching TRBD1. This CDR3 has 14 residues. Germline V CDR1 and CDR2: SEHNR, FQNEAQ (reference sequence). J gave up 9 bases and V 4 bases, and 6 bases lay outside the gene matches. The CDR3 reads CASSSGQGGSPLHF. The CDR3, as DNA: TGTGCCAGCAGCTCAGGCCAGGGGGGTTCACCCCTCCACTTT.

The chain has TRBV5-6 and TRBJ1-5, with 7 bases aligning to TRBD1. The CDR3 spans 15 residues. V trimming: 3 bases; J trimming: 7 bases; junction bases outside the gene matches: 10. Germline loops: CDR1 SGHDT, CDR2 YYEEEE. The CDR3 is CASSSQGKRGQPQHF. The CDR3 DNA follows: TGTGCCAGCAGCTCACAGGGGAAGAGAGGCCAGCCCCAGCATTTT.

The table lists this clone with a count of one. The sample has other DNA sequences that encode this CDR3 too. The DNA for the CDR3 is TGCGCCAGCAGCTCGCAGGGGGTTAATGAAAAACTGTTTTTT. Its protein product is CASSSQGVNEKLFF. The rearrangement links TRBV5-1 to TRBJ1-4; 7 positions match TRBD1. Per the germline V gene, CDR1 is SGHRS and CDR2 is YFSETQ. V lost 3 bases, J lost 4 bases, and 3 bases stayed unmatched. The CDR3 sequence is 14 residues long.

This chain uses TRBV6-5 with TRBJ2-7; 10 bases are a match to TRBD1. Trimming at V came to 6 bases and at J to 2 bases, leaving 4 bases not matched to a gene. This CDR3 has 14 amino acids. CDR1 and CDR2 (germline): MNHEY, SVGAGI. The CDR3: CASSRDRGTYEQYV. The DNA of the CDR3 is TGTGCCAGCAGCAGGGACAGGGGAACCTACGAGCAGTACGTC.

V gene TRBV19 combines with J gene TRBJ2-1; 12 bases fit TRBD2. Germline lookup yields CDR1 LNHDA and CDR2 SQIVND (reference sequence). The length of the CDR3 is 14 residues. With 3 bases clipped from V and 7 bases from J, the junction kept 1 base outside the gene matches. CDR3: CASSMTSGRNEQFF. The CDR3, as DNA: TGTGCCAGTAGTATGACTAGCGGGAGAAATGAGCAGTTCTTC.

The table lists this clone with a count of one. The CDR3 DNA reads TGCAGCGGATCTAGCGGAGTTAGCACAGATACGCAGTATTTT. Its translation: CSGSSGVSTDTQYF. This chain connects TRBV29-1 to TRBJ2-3; 7 positions agree with TRBD2. CDR1 and CDR2 (germline): SQVTM, ANQGSEA. V was clipped by 7 bases and J by 0 bases; unmatched bases: 7. The CDR3 length is 14 residues.

V and J are TRBV7-9 and TRBJ1-3; unclear D gene. Per germline, CDR1 SEHNR and CDR2 FQNEAQ (reference sequence). The CDR3 spans 15 residues. V was pared by 5 bases and J by 9 bases, with 20 bases between. Here the CDR3 reads CASSHGRQERGTIYF. Here the CDR3 DNA reads TGTGCCAGCAGCCACGGGCGGCAAGAACGGGGCACCATATATTTT. The complete variable domain, with remaining parts taken from reference TRBV7-9 and TRBJ1-3, reads DTGVSQNPRHKITKRGQNVTFRCDPISEHNRLYWYRQTLGQGPEFLTYFQNEAQLEKSRLLSDRFSAERPKGSFSTLEIQRTEQGDSAMYLCASSHGRQERGTIYFGEGSWLTVV.

This clone was counted a single time. The V and J genes are TRBV6-1 and TRBJ2-7; maybe TRBD1 (5 bases). Trimming stripped 2 bases from V and 0 bases from J, with 17 bases between. Germline CDR1 and CDR2: MNHNS and SASEGT. The CDR3 length is 17 residues. Here the CDR3 DNA reads TGTGCCAGCAGTGAAATGCCTCTGGGGCCGAGCTCCTACGAGCAGTACGTC. Protein: CASSEMPLGPSSYEQYV.

In nucleotides, the CDR3 is TGTGCCAGCAGTTTATATGGGGTCGCAGGGTTAGCTTTCTTT. It encodes CASSLYGVAGLAFF. The rearrangement uses TRBV27 and TRBJ1-1; a weak D match, TRBD1 (5 bases). Germline CDR1 MNHEY, CDR2 SMNVEV (reference sequence). This CDR3 region has 14 residues. Between the trimmed V and J ends, which lost 1 base and 10 bases, there was a span of 16 bases.

V usage is TRBV12-3 or TRBV12-4 and J usage is TRBJ1-1, with TRBD1 matching over 8 bases. This CDR3 is built from 11 residues. J lost 11 bases, V lost 1 base, and 0 bases had no gene match. The CDR3 loop reads CASSLGTGAFF. The CDR3 DNA reads as TGTGCCAGCAGTTTAGGGACAGGGGCTTTCTTT.

With regard to this clone: Other DNA sequences from this sample encode an identical CDR3 as well. This sequence joins TRBV5-1 and TRBJ2-3; D might be TRBD2 (5 bases). V gave up 0 bases and J gave up 1 base, with 6 bases separating them. The length of the CDR3 is 14 residues. Germline V CDR1 and CDR2: SGHRS, YFSETQ. The CDR3 protein is CASSLAGGTDTQYF. In nucleotides, the CDR3 is TGCGCCAGCAGCTTGGCCGGGGGCACAGATACGCAGTATTTT.

V usage is TRBV28 and J usage is TRBJ2-3, with 10 positions matching TRBD2. The germline CDR1 and CDR2 sequences are MDHEN and SYDVKM. This CDR3 region has 17 residues. J gave up 2 bases and V 2 bases, and 7 bases lay outside the gene matches. In DNA, the CDR3 is TGTGCCAGCAGTTTAATTCTAGCGGGGGACCTCACAGATACGCAGTATTTT. Protein: CASSLILAGDLTDTQYF.

The chain links TRBV10-3 to TRBJ1-5, with D possibly being TRBD1 (5 bases). Germline-derived CDR1 and CDR2 are ENHRY and SYGVKD. The CDR3 length is 15 residues. Trimming cost V 3 bases and J 4 bases, with 13 bases left between them. CDR3 DNA sequence: TGTGCCATCAGTGAATCGGGGGGAAATAATCAGCCCCAGCATTTT. Its translation: CAISESGGNNQPQHF.

V usage is TRBV5-1 and J usage is TRBJ1-1; D gene uncertain. Germline CDR1 reads SGHRS; CDR2 reads YFSETQ. The CDR3 length is 17 residues. Trimming pared 0 bases from V and 1 base from J, leaving 16 bases between. CDR3 sequence: CASSLVKSGWANTEAFF. CDR3 nucleotides: TGCGCCAGCAGCTTGGTCAAATCGGGATGGGCGAACACTGAAGCTTTCTTT.

V is TRBV27 and J is TRBJ2-1; perhaps TRBD2 as D (7 bases). V was cut by 7 bases and J by 6 bases, with 19 bases left in between. This CDR3 spans 15 amino acids. Per the germline V gene, CDR1 is MNHEY and CDR2 is SMNVEV (reference sequence). CDR3: CASTVLGGPGNEQFF. The CDR3 region has the DNA TGTGCCAGCACCGTGCTGGGGGGGCCAGGCAATGAGCAGTTCTTC.

The gene calls are TRBV2 and TRBJ1-1, with D possibly matching TRBD1 (5 bases). CDR1 and CDR2 from the germline V gene are SNHLY and FYNNEI. Deletions cut 5 bases from V and 6 bases from J, with 10 bases between. CDR3 length: 12 amino acids. CDR3 bases: TGTGCCAGCAGTAGGTCGGGGGCTGAAGCTTTCTTT. Translated: CASSRSGAEAFF.

V and J are TRBV4-1 and TRBJ1-1; the D is unclear. This CDR3 contains 13 residues. V was shortened by 6 bases and J by 1 base, with 9 bases between the two germline ends. CDR1 is MGHRA and CDR2 is YSYEKL in the germline V gene. The CDR3 nucleotides read TGCGCCAGCAGTATACAAAAGAACACTGAAGCTTTCTTT. It codes for CASSIQKNTEAFF.

This clone showed up just a few times. Distinct nucleotide sequences in the sample also encode this CDR3. The chain uses TRBV6-5 and TRBJ1-2; 11 nucleotides match TRBD1. The CDR3 sequence is 16 residues long. Germline V lookup: CDR1 MNHEY, CDR2 SVGAGI. With 0 bases clipped from V and 4 bases from J, the junction kept 4 bases outside the gene matches. The CDR3 protein is CASSYSRTGGGYGYTF. In DNA form, the CDR3 reads TGTGCCAGCAGTTACTCGCGGACAGGGGGCGGCTATGGCTACACCTTC.

The chain couples TRBV6-5 to TRBJ1-2; D is possibly TRBD1 (6 bases). Trimming cost V 2 bases and J 4 bases, with 14 bases left between them. The length of the CDR3 is 15 residues. The V gene's germline CDR1 is MNHEY and CDR2 SVGAGI. In DNA, the CDR3 is TGTGCCAGCAGTTACCTTGACAGGCCTAGCTATGGCTACACCTTC. Translation: CASSYLDRPSYGYTF.

This rearrangement joins TRBV7-8 to TRBJ2-1; 9 nucleotides line up with TRBD1. V lost 4 bases, J lost 3 bases, and 7 bases stayed unmatched. The CDR3 contains 16 residues. Germline V CDR1 and CDR2: SGHVS, FQNEAQ. The CDR3 loop is CASSSMDRGDYNEQFF. In nucleotides, the CDR3 is TGTGCCAGCAGCTCAATGGACAGGGGAGACTACAATGAGCAGTTCTTC.

This chain links TRBV18 with TRBJ2-7; 8 positions match TRBD1. The CDR3 runs to 13 residues. V gave up 6 bases and J gave up 5 bases; unmatched junction bases: 6. Germline CDR1 and CDR2: KGHSH and LQKENI. The CDR3 nucleotides read TGTGCCAGCTCGCCGACAGGGGCCCACGAGCAGTACTTC. Residues: CASSPTGAHEQYF.